This T cell receptor beta chain was recovered during a study of vaccination and CD4 T cells after COVID-19 (dated by TCRdb to the early 2020s). In the study overall: Convalescent patients had a positive SARS-CoV-2 result on nasal swab PCR, and of these patients, several had mild disease and one had severe disease. Post-COVID blood samples were collected from convalescent patients a median of approximately 93 days after diagnosis, with a range of about 35 to 161 days. The time from the second vaccine dose to post-vaccine blood sampling had a median of roughly 77 days and ranged from 14 to 241 days. In roughly 11 COVID-19 convalescent patients and a few infection-naive healthy vaccine recipients, the spike-specific CD4+ TCR repertoire before mRNA vaccination was compared with the repertoire after mRNA vaccination. The convalescent cohort comprised six males and four females, including two Hispanic individuals, seven Caucasians, two Asians and one multiracial person. As controls, cultures received a CEFX viral epitope pool (the positive control), an HIV-1 Nef peptide pool (the negative control), or no peptide at all. Two doses of either the Pfizer-BioNTech BNT162b2 vaccine (n=8) or the Moderna mRNA-1273 vaccine (n=2) were administered to participants. The cultures were stimulated with overlapping spike peptide pools from SARS-CoV-2 and from the common cold coronaviruses HCoV-NL63, HCoV-OC43 and HCoV-229E.

As for this clonotype: Its antigen specificity is not known. Per-nucleotide qualities are absent, and no much larger clonotype sits a single base away.

The cysteine opens and the phenylalanine closes a CDR3 of 13 amino acids. CDR3 DNA is the only sequence kept; it has 39 bases, read in frame from the first base. V and J are truncated by 6 bases and 3 bases respectively, leaving an intervening sequence of 11 bases. Sequences MNHEY (CDR1) and SMNVEV (CDR2) are obtained from the germline V gene (reference sequence). The library was produced with PCR. At the Johns Hopkins FTIC core, DNA from the cultured CD4+ T cells underwent TCR sequencing with the Oncomine TCR Beta short-read assay. The QIAamp micro DNA kit was used to extract genomic DNA from the cultured CD4+ T cells. The Oncomine TCR Beta libraries from cultured CD4+ T cells were pooled using unique dual indexes and then sequenced on an Illumina iSeq 100. Regarding the original processing steps: Non-productive sequences were filtered out, and CDR3s that did not start with C, did not end with F or W, or were shorter than 7 amino acids were discarded. The MANAFEST web application identified antigen-specific clonotypes by comparing peptide-stimulated wells against reference wells and other culture wells. For a clone to be called positive, the clone needed an FDR below 0.05, an odds ratio above 5, and a productive frequency above 0.1% in at least two of three replicate wells. Clonotypes that were significantly expanded in both SARS-CoV-2 spike wells and at least one common cold coronavirus spike condition were defined as cross-reactive. Using R version 3.6.1, CDR3 homology was evaluated through Levenshtein distances (stringdist) along with unrooted phylogenetic trees (ape). In TCRdb, the public reads were trimmed at Q25 with fastp and aligned with MiXCR, with productive beta chains retained. Rows matching on CDR3 protein sequence are summarized as one entry with the most common DNA and genes. The V and J calls follow TCRdb's processing rather than the paper's. Counted in this sample were some 15,000 distinct CDR3 sequences; 25% to 30% of them appeared once. The leading ten clones occupy approximately 22% of the sample.

Results the study describes overall, beyond this receptor: An increase in the median number of SARS-CoV-2-reactive clonotypes from around 20 after infection to roughly 38 after vaccination was observed, but the change was not found to be significant. Of the vaccine-specific clones in convalescent patients, 304 of 307, or nearly all, reacted only to SARS-CoV-2 spike and did not cross-react with common cold coronaviruses. Only a relatively small number of convalescent patients were included in the study, and early timepoints following natural infection were not analyzed. Among the post-vaccine SARS-CoV-2-reactive clones in convalescent patients, a median approximately 90% showed up only after vaccination, which suggests vaccine-specific priming.

Sample treatment or condition, as interpreted from the label and publication: approximately 9-day PBMC culture with coronavirus spike peptide pools or control peptides (ViraFEST assay). The ViraFEST assay, used in the study, expanded antigen-specific T cells with peptide pools and then identified the expanded clonotypes through TCR sequencing. The positive SARS-CoV-2 PCR tests of the convalescent patients were dated from March to December 2020, before the Alpha, Beta and Delta variants emerged in the United States. Each well held roughly 2.2 million PBMCs cultured in IMDM containing approximately 5% human AB serum and roughly 9.7 IU/ml IL-2, with 10 ug/ml peptide pools added. On days 3 and 7, half of the culture medium was replaced with fresh IL-2-containing medium. After about nine days of culture, CD4+ T cells were isolated by negative selection with the EasySep CD4+ T cell isolation kit. Ficoll-Paque Plus gradient centrifugation was used to isolate PBMCs from whole blood, and the isolated PBMCs were then either used fresh or cryopreserved at -140C. In general, triplicate wells were set up for every culture condition.

This TCR was sampled from a human donor with COVID-19. The sequenced sample was cultured CD4+ T cells from blood. Here the chain combines TRBV27 and TRBJ1-1; no D gene can be assigned with confidence. The CDR3 region has the sequence CASRGWIYTEAFF. The DNA reads TGTGCCAGCAGGGGTTGGATTTACACTGAAGCTTTCTTT.